This TCR beta chain was retrieved from a study of control samples from healthy donors and cancer patients. V lost 3 bases to trimming and J lost 5 bases; unmatched junction nucleotides: 9. CDR1 and CDR2 from the germline V gene are SGHNT and YYREEE (reference sequence). The CDR3 spans 16 residues. Sequencing used immunoSEQ multiplex PCR; TCRdb keeps in-frame clones, though not all of them. The repertoire holds roughly 190,000 clones, with roughly nine tenths as singletons. This chain connects TRBV5-4 to TRBJ2-2; TRBD1 matches at 8 bases. What was sequenced was blood. This receptor was obtained from a man younger than 40 in good health. The CDR3 region has the DNA TGTGCCAGCAGCTCGGACAGGGAGTGGAGAACCGGGGAGCTGTTTTTT. Protein sequence: CASSSDREWRTGELFF.